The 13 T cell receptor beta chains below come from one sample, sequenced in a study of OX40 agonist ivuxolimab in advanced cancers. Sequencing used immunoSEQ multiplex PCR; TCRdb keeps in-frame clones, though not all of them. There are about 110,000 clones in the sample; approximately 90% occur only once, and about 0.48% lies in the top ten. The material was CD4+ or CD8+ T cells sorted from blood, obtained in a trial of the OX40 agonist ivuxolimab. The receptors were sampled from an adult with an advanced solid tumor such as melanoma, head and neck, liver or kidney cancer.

CDR3 DNA sequence: TGTGCCTGGAGAAACACTGTCAGGGTGAACACCGGGGAGCTGTTTTTT. Amino acids: CAWRNTVRVNTGELFF. The genes are TRBV30 and TRBJ2-2, with D perhaps matching TRBD1 (5 bases). The CDR3 length is 16 residues. Germline V gives CDR1 GTSNPN, CDR2 SVGIG (reference sequence). With 3 bases removed from V and 1 base from J, the gap between germline ends came to 15 bases.

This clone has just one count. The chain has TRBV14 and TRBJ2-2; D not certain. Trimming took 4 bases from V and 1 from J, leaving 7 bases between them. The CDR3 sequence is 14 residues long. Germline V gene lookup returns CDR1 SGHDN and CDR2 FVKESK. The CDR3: CASSLQRNTGELFF. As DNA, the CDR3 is TGTGCCAGCAGCCTACAGAGGAACACCGGGGAGCTGTTTTTT.

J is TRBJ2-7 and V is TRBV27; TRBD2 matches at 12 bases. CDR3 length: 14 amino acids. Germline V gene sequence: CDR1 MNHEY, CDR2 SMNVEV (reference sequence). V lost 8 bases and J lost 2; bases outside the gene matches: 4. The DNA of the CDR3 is TGTGCCAGCCGGACTAGCGGGGTTGCCTACGAGCAGTACTTC. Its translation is CASRTSGVAYEQYF.

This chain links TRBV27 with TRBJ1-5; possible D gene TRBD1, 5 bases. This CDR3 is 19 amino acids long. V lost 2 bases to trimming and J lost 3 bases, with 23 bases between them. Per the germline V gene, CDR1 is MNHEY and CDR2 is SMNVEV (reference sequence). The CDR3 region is CASSLGGIWEGEYNQPQHF. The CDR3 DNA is TGTGCCAGCAGTTTAGGAGGGATCTGGGAAGGGGAATACAATCAGCCCCAGCATTTT.

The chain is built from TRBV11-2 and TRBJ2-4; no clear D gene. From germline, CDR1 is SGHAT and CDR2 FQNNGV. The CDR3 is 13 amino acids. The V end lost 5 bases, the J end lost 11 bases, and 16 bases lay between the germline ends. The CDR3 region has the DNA TGTGCCAGCAGCCAGACCCACGTTGGCTTTCAGTACTTC. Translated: CASSQTHVGFQYF.

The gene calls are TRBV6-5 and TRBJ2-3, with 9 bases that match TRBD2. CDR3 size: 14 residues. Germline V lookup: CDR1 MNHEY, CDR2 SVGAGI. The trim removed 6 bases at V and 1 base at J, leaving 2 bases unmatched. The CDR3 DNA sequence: TGTGCCAGCAGGGCTAGCGGGGGCACAGATACGCAGTATTTT. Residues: CASRASGGTDTQYF.

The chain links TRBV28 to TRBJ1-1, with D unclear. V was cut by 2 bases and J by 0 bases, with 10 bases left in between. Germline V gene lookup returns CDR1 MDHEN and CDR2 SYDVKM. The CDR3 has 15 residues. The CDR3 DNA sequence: TGTGCCAGCAGTTTAGGCCCGCGGGTGAACACTGAAGCTTTCTTT. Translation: CASSLGPRVNTEAFF.

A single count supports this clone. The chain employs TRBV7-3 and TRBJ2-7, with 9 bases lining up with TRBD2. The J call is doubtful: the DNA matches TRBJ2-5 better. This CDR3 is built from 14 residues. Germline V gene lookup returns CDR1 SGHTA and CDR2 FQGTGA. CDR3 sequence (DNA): TGTGCCAGCAGCTTAGCGGGGGGGCCGGAGACCCAGTACTTC. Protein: CASSLAGGPETQYF.

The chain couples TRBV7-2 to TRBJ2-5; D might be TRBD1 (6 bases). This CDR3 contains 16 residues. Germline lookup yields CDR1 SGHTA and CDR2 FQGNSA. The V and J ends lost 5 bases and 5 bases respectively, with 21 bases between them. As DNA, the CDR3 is TGTGCCAGCAGCCTCGATGGACAGTTAATGAGGGAGACCCAGTACTTC. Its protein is CASSLDGQLMRETQYF.

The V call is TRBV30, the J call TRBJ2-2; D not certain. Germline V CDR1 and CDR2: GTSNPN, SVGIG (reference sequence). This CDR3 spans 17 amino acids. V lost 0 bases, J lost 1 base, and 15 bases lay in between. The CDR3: CAWSVRPYFGNTGELFF. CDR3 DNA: TGTGCCTGGAGTGTAAGACCGTACTTCGGGAACACCGGGGAGCTGTTTTTT. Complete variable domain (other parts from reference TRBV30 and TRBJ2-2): SQTIHQWPATLVQPVGSPLSLECTVEGTSNPNLYWYRQAAGRGLQLLFYSVGIGQISSEVPQNLSASRPQDRQFILSSKKLLLSDSGFYLCAWSVRPYFGNTGELFFGEGSRLTVL.

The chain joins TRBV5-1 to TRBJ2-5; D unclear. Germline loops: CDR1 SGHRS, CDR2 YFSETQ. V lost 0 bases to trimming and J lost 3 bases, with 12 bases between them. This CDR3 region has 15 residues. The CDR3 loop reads CASSLASQMEETQYF. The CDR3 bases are TGCGCCAGCAGCTTGGCCTCGCAGATGGAAGAGACCCAGTACTTC.

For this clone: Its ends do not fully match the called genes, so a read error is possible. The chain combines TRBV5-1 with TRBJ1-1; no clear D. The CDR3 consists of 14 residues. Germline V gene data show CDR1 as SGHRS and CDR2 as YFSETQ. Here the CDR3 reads CASSLGAPNTEAFF. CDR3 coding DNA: TGCGCCAGCAGTTTGGGAGCCCCGAACACTGAAGCTTTCTTT.

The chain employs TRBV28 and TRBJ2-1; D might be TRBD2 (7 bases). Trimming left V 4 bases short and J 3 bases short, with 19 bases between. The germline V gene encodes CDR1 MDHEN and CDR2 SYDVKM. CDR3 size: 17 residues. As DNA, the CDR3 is TGTGCCAGCAGTTCACACGAAGGGGGGGCGAACTACAATGAGCAGTTCTTC. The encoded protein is CASSSHEGGANYNEQFF. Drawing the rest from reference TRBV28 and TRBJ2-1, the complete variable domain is DVKVTQSSRYLVKRTGEKVFLECVQDMDHENMFWYRQDPGLGLRLIYFSYDVKMKEKGDIPEGYSVSREKKERFSLILESASTNQTSMYLCASSSHEGGANYNEQFFGPGTRLTVL.